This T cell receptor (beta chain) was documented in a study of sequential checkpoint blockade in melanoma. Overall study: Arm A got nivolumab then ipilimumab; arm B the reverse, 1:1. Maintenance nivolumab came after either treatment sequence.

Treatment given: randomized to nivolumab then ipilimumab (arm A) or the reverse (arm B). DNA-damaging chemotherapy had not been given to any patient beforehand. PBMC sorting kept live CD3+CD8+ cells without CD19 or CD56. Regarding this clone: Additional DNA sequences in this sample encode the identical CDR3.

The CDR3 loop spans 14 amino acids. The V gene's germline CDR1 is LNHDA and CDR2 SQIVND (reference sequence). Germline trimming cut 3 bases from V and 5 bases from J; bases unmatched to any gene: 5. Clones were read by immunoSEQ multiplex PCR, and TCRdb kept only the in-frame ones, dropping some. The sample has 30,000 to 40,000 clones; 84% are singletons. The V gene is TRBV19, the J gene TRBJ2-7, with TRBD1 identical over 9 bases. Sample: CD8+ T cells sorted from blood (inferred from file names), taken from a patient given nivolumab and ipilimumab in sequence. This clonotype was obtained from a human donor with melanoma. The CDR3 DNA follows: TGTGCCAGTAGTATCGGACAGGGGAGCGACGAGCAGTACTTC. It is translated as CASSIGQGSDEQYF. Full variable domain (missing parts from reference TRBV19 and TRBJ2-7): DGGITQSPKYLFRKEGQNVTLSCEQNLNHDAMYWYRQDPGQGLRLIYYSQIVNDFQKGDIAEGYSVSREKKESFPLTVTSAQKNPTAFYLCASSIGQGSDEQYFGPGTRLTVT.